The source of this TCR beta chain is a study of blood T cell repertoires in COVID-19. Study-wide background: Some COVID-19 samples were acute and others convalescent; all came from the United States, Italy and Spain. In each case, the material was cDNA or gDNA derived from T cells, B-cell-depleted T cells, or PBMCs.

Seattle patients were enrolled while actively infected and followed longitudinally. Authors' data handling: Using reference gene primer amplification, nucleated cell counts were estimated. Generated by immunoSEQ multiplex PCR, the TCRdb table keeps only in-frame clones and is missing some. V, J and clone size reflect that table, while D and trimming were determined from the DNA. The table lists 200,000 to 300,000 clones, 81% of them singletons, with 6% to 8% in the top ten. Trimming cost V 4 bases and J 1 base; bases outside gene matches: 5. Germline V gives CDR1 SGHNT, CDR2 YYREEE (reference sequence). The CDR3 runs 16 residues.

V is TRBV5-4 and J is TRBJ2-2; 9 bases are a match to TRBD1. Sequencing was performed on peripheral blood. The TCR sequence derives from an elderly woman with COVID-19, enrolled during active disease. The CDR3 loop reads CASSPQGALNTGELFF. DNA of the CDR3: TGTGCCAGCAGCCCACAGGGGGCCCTGAACACCGGGGAGCTGTTTTTT. The variable domain in full, completed from reference TRBV5-4 and TRBJ2-2, reads ETGVTQSPTHLIKTRGQQVTLRCSSQSGHNTVSWYQQALGQGPQFIFQYYREEENGRGNFPPRFSGLQFPNYSSELNVNALELDDSALYLCASSPQGALNTGELFFGEGSRLTVL.